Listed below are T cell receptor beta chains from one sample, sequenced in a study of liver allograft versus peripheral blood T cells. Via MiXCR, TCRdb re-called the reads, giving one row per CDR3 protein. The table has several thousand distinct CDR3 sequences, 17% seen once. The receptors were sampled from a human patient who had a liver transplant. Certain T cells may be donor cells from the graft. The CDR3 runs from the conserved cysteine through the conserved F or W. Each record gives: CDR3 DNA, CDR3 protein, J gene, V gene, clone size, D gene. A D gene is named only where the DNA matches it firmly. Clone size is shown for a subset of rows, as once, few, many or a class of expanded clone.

cdr3_nt: TGTGCCAGCAGCTTGGGCGGGGGAACAAGTTTGGAGACCCAGTACTTC
cdr3_aa: CASSLGGGTSLETQYF
j_call: TRBJ2-5
v_call: TRBV5-5
clone_size: once
d_call: TRBD2

cdr3_nt: TGTGCCAGCAGGGGGACAGGGGAAGTTTACGAGCAGTACTTC
cdr3_aa: CASRGTGEVYEQYF
j_call: TRBJ2-7
v_call: TRBV28
clone_size: -
d_call: TRBD1

cdr3_nt: TGTGCCAGCACCCAAACAGGGGTAGGTTATGGCTACACCTTC
cdr3_aa: CASTQTGVGYGYTF
j_call: TRBJ1-2
v_call: TRBV28
clone_size: medium-sized
d_call: TRBD1

cdr3_nt: TGCAGTGCCGCACCGGGACTACACTACAATGAGCAGTTCTTC
cdr3_aa: CSAAPGLHYNEQFF
j_call: TRBJ2-1
v_call: TRBV20-1
clone_size: few
d_call: TRBD2

cdr3_nt: TGTGCCAGCAGTTTATCCGCCGGGACAGGGGGCTACAATGAGCAGTTCTTC
cdr3_aa: CASSLSAGTGGYNEQFF
j_call: TRBJ2-1
v_call: TRBV28
clone_size: medium-sized
d_call: TRBD1

cdr3_nt: TGTGCCAGCTCACCACCGGCAGGGGGCCGGGAGCTGTTTTTT
cdr3_aa: CASSPPAGGRELFF
j_call: TRBJ2-2
v_call: TRBV18
clone_size: medium-sized
d_call: TRBD1

cdr3_nt: TGTGCCATCGCGGGGGGCTCCTACGAGCAGTACTTC
cdr3_aa: CAIAGGSYEQYF
j_call: TRBJ2-7
v_call: TRBV10-3
clone_size: medium-sized
d_call: TRBD2

cdr3_nt: TGTGCCAGCAGTTTAGACAGGGCAATAGTCTACACCTTC
cdr3_aa: CASSLDRAIVYTF
j_call: TRBJ1-2
v_call: TRBV12-3/TRBV12-4
clone_size: medium-sized
d_call: -

cdr3_nt: TGTGCCAGCAGCTCTCGACGCACAGATACGCAGTATTTT
cdr3_aa: CASSSRRTDTQYF
j_call: TRBJ2-3
v_call: TRBV27
clone_size: -
d_call: -

cdr3_nt: TGCAGTGCTTCTCCCCCCGGGACAGCATACAATGAGCAGTTCTTC
cdr3_aa: CSASPPGTAYNEQFF
j_call: TRBJ2-1
v_call: TRBV20-1
clone_size: many
d_call: TRBD1

cdr3_nt: TGTGCCAGTAGTAGAGCAGGGCTACAGCCCCAGCATTTT
cdr3_aa: CASSRAGLQPQHF
j_call: TRBJ1-5
v_call: TRBV19
clone_size: medium-sized
d_call: -

cdr3_nt: TGTGCCACCAGCAGAGATGTGGGGGAGACCCAGTACTTC
cdr3_aa: CATSRDVGETQYF
j_call: TRBJ2-5
v_call: TRBV15
clone_size: -
d_call: -

cdr3_nt: TGCGCCAGCAGTCAGTTCGTTCAGAGCTATGGCTACACCTTC
cdr3_aa: CASSQFVQSYGYTF
j_call: TRBJ1-2
v_call: TRBV5-1
clone_size: -
d_call: -